The following is a T cell receptor beta chain sequence with its context. Its cognate antigen is unknown. CDR1 DFQATT and CDR2 SNEGSKA come from the germline V gene (reference sequence). This CDR3 is built from 14 residues. Using RNA transcripts as the source, TCR beta CDR3 regions were amplified. First-round RT-PCR of the TCR CDR3 relied on the HTBI primer set. TCRdb recomputed calls from the multiplex PCR reads with MiXCR, one row per CDR3 protein. Of 500,000 to 650,000 distinct CDR3 sequences in the sample, 35% to 50% are singletons; the top ten hold 44%. This entry is derived from a study of T cells in Graves' hyperthyroidism and ophthalmopathy. General study results and limits: Blood shared most expanded thyroid clonotypes above 0.001. The model identified upcoming ophthalmopathy a median approximately six months ahead of onset.

The origin of this receptor is an adult woman with Graves' disease, either hyperthyroidism or ophthalmopathy (not recorded which). Sequenced: peripheral blood or thyroid tissue (not recorded which). The rearrangement links TRBV20-1 to TRBJ2-3, with 10 positions matching TRBD2. DNA of the CDR3: TGCCATAATGGAAGAGCGGGAGGGACAGATACGCAGTATTTT. Amino acids: CHNGRAGGTDTQYF.